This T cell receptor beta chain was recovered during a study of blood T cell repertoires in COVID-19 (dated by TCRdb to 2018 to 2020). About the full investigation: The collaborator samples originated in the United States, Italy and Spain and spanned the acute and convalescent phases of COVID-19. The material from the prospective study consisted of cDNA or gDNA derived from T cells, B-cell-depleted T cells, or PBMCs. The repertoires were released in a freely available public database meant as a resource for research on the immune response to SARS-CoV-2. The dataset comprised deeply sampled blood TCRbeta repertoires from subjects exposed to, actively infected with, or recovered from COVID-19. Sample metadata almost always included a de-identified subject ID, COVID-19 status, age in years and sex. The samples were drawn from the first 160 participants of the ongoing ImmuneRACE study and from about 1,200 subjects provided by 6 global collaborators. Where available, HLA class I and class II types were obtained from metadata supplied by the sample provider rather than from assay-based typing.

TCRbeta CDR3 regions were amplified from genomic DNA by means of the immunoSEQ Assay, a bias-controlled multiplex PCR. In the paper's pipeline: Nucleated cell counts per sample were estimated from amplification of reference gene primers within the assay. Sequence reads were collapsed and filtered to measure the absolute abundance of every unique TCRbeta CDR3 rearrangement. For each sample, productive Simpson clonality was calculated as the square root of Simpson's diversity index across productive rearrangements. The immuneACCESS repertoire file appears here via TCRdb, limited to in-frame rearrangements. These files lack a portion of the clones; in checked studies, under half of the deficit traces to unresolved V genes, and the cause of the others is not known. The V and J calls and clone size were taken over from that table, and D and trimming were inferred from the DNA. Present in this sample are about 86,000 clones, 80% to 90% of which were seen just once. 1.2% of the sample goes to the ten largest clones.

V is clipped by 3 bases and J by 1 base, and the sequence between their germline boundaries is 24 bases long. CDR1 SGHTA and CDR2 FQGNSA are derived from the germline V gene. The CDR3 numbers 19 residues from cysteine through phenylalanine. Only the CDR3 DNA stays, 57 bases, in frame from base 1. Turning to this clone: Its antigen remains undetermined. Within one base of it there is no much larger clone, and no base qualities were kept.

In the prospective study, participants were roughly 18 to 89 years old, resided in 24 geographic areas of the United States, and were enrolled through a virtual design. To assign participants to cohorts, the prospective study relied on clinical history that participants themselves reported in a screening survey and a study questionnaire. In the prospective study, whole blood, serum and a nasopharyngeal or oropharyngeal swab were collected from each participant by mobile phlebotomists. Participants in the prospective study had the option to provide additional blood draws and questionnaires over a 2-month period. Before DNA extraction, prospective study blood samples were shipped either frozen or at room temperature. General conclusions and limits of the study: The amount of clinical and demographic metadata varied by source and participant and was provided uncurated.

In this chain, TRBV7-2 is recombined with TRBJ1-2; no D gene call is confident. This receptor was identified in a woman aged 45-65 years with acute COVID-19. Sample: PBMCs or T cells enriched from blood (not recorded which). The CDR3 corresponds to CASSFRSDFSSVGNYGYTF. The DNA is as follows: TGTGCCAGCAGCTTCCGGTCAGACTTCAGTTCAGTTGGTAACTATGGCTACACCTTC.